This TCR beta chain was captured by sequencing in a study of cytomegalovirus exposure and HLA in healthy donors. Study-wide context: It was reported in a later analysis that the 95 to 150 validation repertoires used the same platform as the approximately 670 first-cohort repertoires.

TCRdb's copy holds only in-frame clones and misses some; the assay was immunoSEQ multiplex PCR. The data show roughly 75,000 clones, approximately 93% seen once. Per the germline V gene, CDR1 is SGHTA and CDR2 is FQGNSA. The CDR3 consists of 14 residues. Trimming left V 1 base short and J 4 bases short, with 10 bases between. Input material: PBMCs. V and J are TRBV7-2 and TRBJ2-5; possible D gene TRBD2, 5 bases. The TCR comes from a man younger than 30 in good health and CMV-seropositive. CDR3: CASSLGRGLETQYF. The CDR3, as DNA: TGTGCCAGCAGCTTAGGACGGGGTTTAGAGACCCAGTACTTC.